This T cell receptor (beta chain) came from a study of cytomegalovirus exposure and HLA in healthy donors. Study outcomes and limitations: Per published reports, the classifier diagnosed cytomegalovirus status with high specificity and sensitivity. In vitro testing confirmed a few CMV-associated chains as specific for CMV antigens. As a later analysis showed, a missense DCLRE1C variant was linked to trimming of TCR beta V- and J-genes.

Comments on this clone: Its antigen is unknown.

Primers: 60 Vbeta forward and 13 Jbeta reverse. The repertoire was sequenced with immunoSEQ multiplex PCR; TCRdb's copy has only in-frame clones and lacks some. The sample carries 160,000 or so clones, over 80% recorded once. In germline, CDR1 is MDHEN, CDR2 SYDVKM. The CDR3 is 15 residues long. Losses at the gene ends were 5 bases for V and 6 bases for J; bases not matched to a gene: 12. The specimen was PBMCs. The J gene is TRBJ1-2, the V gene TRBV28; 7 nucleotides match TRBD1. The sequence came from a woman younger than 35 in good health and CMV-seronegative. CDR3 sequence (DNA): TGTGCCAGCAGTACCGCACAGGGGCGACGGAATGGCTACACCTTC. This gives the protein CASSTAQGRRNGYTF.